The present T cell receptor (beta chain) was sequenced within a study of T cells after yellow fever vaccination. Generation of TCR cDNA used 5'RACE template switching (which added a universal primer site and UMIs). TCRdb reanalysed the 5' RACE reads using MiXCR and keeps one entry per CDR3 protein. The data show hundreds of thousands of distinct CDR3 sequences, with around 20% seen just once and roughly a sixth held by the top ten. Findings and caveats of the study: The study re-detected most primary-vaccination clones after the booster (roughly 95% CD4, 80% to 90% CD8).

This clonotype was observed a handful of times. Its cognate antigen is unknown. The V and J ends lost 4 bases and 1 base, in that order; junction bases with no gene match: 4. This CDR3 is 16 amino acids long. CDR1 is SGHAT and CDR2 is FQNNGV in the germline V gene. The gene calls are TRBV11-2 and TRBJ2-3; TRBD2 agrees at 11 bases. The sequences come from PBMCs, collected before the yellow fever booster vaccination. This TCR was recovered from a man aged 18 to 30 who received the YFV17D yellow fever vaccine. In DNA, the CDR3 is TGTGCCAGCAGCTCCGTGACTAGCGGGGGCACAGATACGCAGTATTTT. Its protein is CASSSVTSGGTDTQYF.